This T cell receptor beta chain derives from a study of cytomegalovirus exposure and HLA in healthy donors. Study-wide results and caveats: A later analysis, which compared TCR beta chains of equal frequency, found the HLA-associated ones more clonally expanded. In a later analysis, a genetic analysis reported fewer productive-TCR N-insertions in an Asian-associated ancestry cluster than the cohort average.

Germline trimming cut 0 bases from V and 4 bases from J; bases unmatched to any gene: 6. The germline gives CDR1 SGHKS, CDR2 YYEKEE (reference sequence). CDR3 length: 15 residues. As for this clone: What it binds is unknown.

Donors counted as nominally healthy when sampled, yet unrecorded immune exposures were likely. In the PCR, 60 Vbeta and 13 Jbeta primers were used. TCRdb keeps only in-frame clones here, not all; method: immunoSEQ multiplex PCR. The table shows some 80,000 clones, with over 75% occurring only once. Material for sequencing was PBMCs. The chain couples TRBV5-5 to TRBJ1-2; 7 positions agree with TRBD1. This TCR was recovered from a human donor in good health. The CDR3 loop reads CASSLDQDRTYGYTF. The CDR3 DNA follows: TGTGCCAGCAGCTTGGATCAGGACAGGACCTATGGCTACACCTTC.